This T cell receptor beta chain stems from a study of Ad26.COV2.S vaccination and SARS-CoV-2 variants. Regarding the study as a whole: Substantial post-vaccination breadth of spike-specific CD8+ and CD4+ T cell responses was reported.

The protocol was immunoSEQ multiplex PCR, while the TCRdb copy is restricted to in-frame clones and leaves out a portion. The sample contains over 450,000 clones, roughly nine tenths of which appear only once. The CDR3 length is 16 residues. The V gene end was trimmed by 4 bases and the J gene end by 2 bases; junction bases not matched to a gene: 8. The germline V gene has CDR1 SNHLY and CDR2 FYNNEI. Documented treatment: around 19 received Ad26.COV2.S at low or high dose, single or two shots; five or six received placebo; per-sample allocation not given. Sampling was performed 63 days after the first vaccine or placebo injection. As to this clone: Its antigen is currently unknown.

The receptor was isolated from a person between 18 and 59 years old who received the Ad26.COV2.S COVID-19 vaccine or a placebo. The J gene is TRBJ1-5, the V gene TRBV2, with 7 bases matching TRBD1. Sample: peripheral blood, taken in a trial of Ad26.COV2.S vaccine versus placebo. This CDR3 reads CASSASTGFRNQPQHF. The CDR3 nucleotides are TGTGCCAGCAGTGCCTCGACAGGGTTTCGCAATCAGCCCCAGCATTTT.